Here is one TCR beta chain with its context. The antigen this receptor binds is unknown. No much larger clone exists at a distance of one base, and base qualities are not known. Including the terminal cysteine and phenylalanine, the CDR3 comprises 15 residues. The DNA shown is the 45-base CDR3, in frame from base 1. In the germline V gene, CDR1 corresponds to LGHNA and CDR2 to YNFKEQ. V loses 4 bases, J loses 4 bases, and the germline ends lie 16 bases apart. The intended sense of this specimen's time point label: patch test 1, 2 weeks after DPC sensitization. Explained via the paper, the treatment or condition label denotes: therapeutic diphenylcyclopropenone sensitization with weekly scalp DPC. At every patch-test visit, the blood draw took place before the patch test was put on. Patients were eligible if aged 18 to 70, diagnosed with alopecia and judged suitable for DPC therapy, and pregnant patients were excluded. Total RNA was isolated from unfractionated whole blood collected in Tempus Blood RNA tubes.

Library prep was done by RACE. TCRdb lists the instrument as NextSeq 500. Library preparation attached unique molecular identifiers to individual cDNA molecules for quantitative, reproducible TCR counting. Both TCR alpha and TCR beta chains were sequenced from each blood RNA sample. In the authors' own workflow: Samples had a median of 95,638 TCRs, with a range from about 23,224 to 700,000. The Decombinator software suite was used to annotate the V, J and CDR3 of the TCR reads. For PS versus PT1 abundance plots, all samples were subsampled to the same number of TCRs (28,000). TCRs were defined as expanded if absent before sensitization and observed at least eight times at the 2-week time point. TCRdb reprocessed the public reads (quality trimming at Q25 with fastp, clone calling with MiXCR) and kept in-frame beta chains. For every CDR3 protein sequence, its rows merge into one entry that carries the most common genes and DNA. TCRdb's processing, not the authors' own work, is the source of the V and J calls. A total of about 340,000 distinct CDR3 sequences appear in this sample, roughly 6.9% of them only once. Of the sample, about 8% is held by the ten largest clones.

The data derive from a study of human T cells and chemical hapten exposure (dated by TCRdb to 2020 to 2022). At the level of the whole study: For sensitization, 2% DPC in acetone was applied to an approximately 2 cm by approximately 2 cm area of upper inner arm skin. Libraries were pooled for sequencing, and per-sample TCR yields varied mainly because of small differences in library volumes within the pool. Patch testing on the upper back used Finn chambers containing 0.01% DPC, with scoring done after 6 days according to International Contact Dermatitis Research Group standards. Blood was sampled from patients pre-sensitization (week 0) and at 2, 6 and about 24 weeks after DPC sensitization. Alopecia areata with under or over 50% scalp involvement, alopecia totalis and alopecia universalis were represented in the patient cohort, which was mostly female. Weekly therapeutic DPC doses were additionally applied to the scalp of patients throughout the roughly 23-week study period. Around 30 alopecia patients provided blood for TCR sequencing at one to four time points (pre-sensitization, 2, 6 and 24 weeks). The study tracked peripheral blood TCR repertoire changes in vivo during primary and secondary sensitization to the hapten diphenylcyclopropenone (DPC) in alopecia patients. Study-level results and caveats: Expanded TCRs formed significantly more large CDR3 similarity clusters than pre-sensitization or healthy control sets, consistent with antigen-driven responses. After repeated subsampling, the strength of the expansion versus patch-test correlation and the threshold at which it became significant changed. DPC sensitization did not change how many TCRs were above 1 in 1000 frequency, and no evidence was found of alterations in global repertoire structure. Patch test score correlated positively with the number of PT1 expanded TCRs, reaching significance at thresholds 8, 16 and 32 but not at 4. Because all patients had alopecia, a presumed autoimmune disease, the immune response of the patients might differ from that of healthy individuals.

This TCR was sampled from a young woman with alopecia areata. Some clones in this sample may be carry-over from other donors' samples. The sequence joins TRBV4-2 to TRBJ1-1; TRBD1 could be the D gene, as 5 bases match. Specimen: whole blood, collected in connection with sensitization to the hapten diphenylcyclopropenone (DPC). The DNA sequence is TGTGCCAGCAGCCCCCGGTTAGGGGTCGCCACTGAAGCTTTCTTT. It translates to CASSPRLGVATEAFF.